Sequencing of this T cell receptor beta chain was carried out in a study of metastatic and nonmetastatic thyroid tumors. Study information: It was across blood and tumor or nodule tissue from malignant and benign thyroid patients that repertoires were compared. Study-wide findings and caveats: The reported finding was significantly higher TCR beta diversity in malignant thyroid tumors relative to benign nodules, in blood and tumor.

The V gene's germline CDR1 is SGHTS and CDR2 YDEGEE. V was clipped by 2 bases and J by 6 bases, with 7 bases between them. The CDR3 consists of 12 residues. All patients were treatment-naive before thyroid surgery. This clone was seen ten or more times. Its target is not known. Within the sample, other DNA sequences also encode this same CDR3. In the source study's methods: To classify distant metastasis in papillary thyroid cancer, a model was built from CDR3 differences across clinicopathological groups. TCRdb re-analyzed the PCR reads through MiXCR. These V and J calls rely on TCRdb rather than the paper's analysis. The sample shows tens of thousands of clones, roughly 20% of them seen only once.

The chain recombines TRBV5-8 with TRBJ2-3; D call uncertain. The sequenced sample consisted of blood. This clonotype originated in a female donor with papillary thyroid cancer or a benign thyroid nodule (not recorded which). Some clones in this sample may be carry-over from other donors' samples. The CDR3 DNA reads as TGTGCCAGCAGCTTTGGGCGGGATACGCAGTATTTT. Translating it yields CASSFGRDTQYF.